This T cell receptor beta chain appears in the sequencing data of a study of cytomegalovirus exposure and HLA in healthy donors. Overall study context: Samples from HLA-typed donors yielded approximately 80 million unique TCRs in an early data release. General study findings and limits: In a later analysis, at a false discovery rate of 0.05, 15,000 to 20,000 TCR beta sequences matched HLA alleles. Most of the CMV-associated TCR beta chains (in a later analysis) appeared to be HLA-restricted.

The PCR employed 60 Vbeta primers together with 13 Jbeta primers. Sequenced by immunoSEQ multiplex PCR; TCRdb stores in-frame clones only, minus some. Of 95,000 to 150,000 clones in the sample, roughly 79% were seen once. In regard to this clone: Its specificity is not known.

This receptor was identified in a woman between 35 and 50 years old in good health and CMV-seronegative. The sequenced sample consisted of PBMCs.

As DNA, the CDR3 is TGTGCCAGCAGTTTATCGGACAGGGGGGAATTAAACACTGAAGCTTTCTTT. It specifies CASSLSDRGELNTEAFF. The chain carries TRBV27 and TRBJ1-1, with 10 bases that match TRBD1. V dropped 0 bases and J dropped 2; count of bases not matched to a gene: 6. Germline V gene sequence: CDR1 MNHEY, CDR2 SMNVEV (reference sequence). This CDR3 has 17 amino acids.